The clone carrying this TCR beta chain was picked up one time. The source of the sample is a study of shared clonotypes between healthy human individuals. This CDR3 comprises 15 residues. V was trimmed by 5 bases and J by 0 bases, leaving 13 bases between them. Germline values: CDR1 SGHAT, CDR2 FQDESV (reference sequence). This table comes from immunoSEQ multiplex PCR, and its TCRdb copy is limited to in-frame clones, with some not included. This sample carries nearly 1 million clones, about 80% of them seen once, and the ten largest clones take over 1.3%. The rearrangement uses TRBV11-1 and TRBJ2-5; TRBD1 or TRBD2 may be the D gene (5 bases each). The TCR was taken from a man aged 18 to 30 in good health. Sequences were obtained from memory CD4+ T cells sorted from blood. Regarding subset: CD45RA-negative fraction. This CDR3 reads CASSPGAGNQETQYF. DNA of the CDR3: TGTGCCAGCAGCCCCGGGGCAGGGAACCAAGAGACCCAGTACTTC.